Detailed here is one T cell receptor (beta chain). TCRdb re-called the RT-PCR reads through MiXCR, storing one row per CDR3 protein. The table lists about 680,000 distinct CDR3 sequences, 14% of them singletons. Looked up from germline, CDR1 is MDHEN and CDR2 is SYDVKM. V gave up 7 bases and J gave up 2 bases, with 14 bases separating them. This CDR3 comprises 14 residues. This chain links TRBV28 with TRBJ1-1, with D unresolved. The source of this sequence is a female donor in good health, serving as a healthy control. The specimen sequenced was memory CD4+ T cells from blood. As DNA, the CDR3 is TGTGCCAGCACCGAGCACGGGAGAAACACTGAAGCTTTCTTT. This encodes CASTEHGRNTEAFF. The full variable domain, with the rest looked up from reference TRBV28 and TRBJ1-1, is DVKVTQSSRYLVKRTGEKVFLECVQDMDHENMFWYRQDPGLGLRLIYFSYDVKMKEKGDIPEGYSVSREKKERFSLILESASTNQTSMYLCASTEHGRNTEAFFGQGTRLTVV.